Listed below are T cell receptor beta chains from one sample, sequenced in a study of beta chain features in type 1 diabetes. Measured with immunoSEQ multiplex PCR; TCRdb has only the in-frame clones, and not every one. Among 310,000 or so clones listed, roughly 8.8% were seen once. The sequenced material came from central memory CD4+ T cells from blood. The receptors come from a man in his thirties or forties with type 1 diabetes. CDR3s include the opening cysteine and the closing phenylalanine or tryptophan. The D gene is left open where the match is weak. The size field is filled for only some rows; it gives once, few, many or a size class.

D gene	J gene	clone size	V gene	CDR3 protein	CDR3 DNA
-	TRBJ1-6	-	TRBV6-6	CASSYSTVSPLHF	TGTGCCAGCAGTTACTCTACCGTTTCACCCCTCCACTTT
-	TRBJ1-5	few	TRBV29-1	CSVAKDSNQPQHF	TGCAGCGTTGCAAAGGATAGCAATCAGCCCCAGCATTTT
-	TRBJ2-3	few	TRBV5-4	CASSPPGPTGTDTQYF	TGTGCCAGCAGCCCACCCGGACCCACAGGCACAGATACGCAGTATTTT
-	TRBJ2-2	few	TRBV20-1	CSARRTGELFF	TGCAGTGCTAGAAGAACCGGGGAGCTGTTTTTT
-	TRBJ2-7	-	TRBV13	CASSLAGGEQYF	TGTGCCAGCAGCTTAGCCGGGGGCGAGCAGTACTTC
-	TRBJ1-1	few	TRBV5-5	CASSLDWADLNTEAFF	TGTGCCAGCAGCTTGGATTGGGCAGATTTGAACACTGAAGCTTTCTTT
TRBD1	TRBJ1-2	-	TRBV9	CASSGPGQVGYTF	TGTGCCAGCAGCGGACCGGGACAGGTTGGCTACACCTTC
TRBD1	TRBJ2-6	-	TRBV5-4	CASSGTGGPGANVLTF	TGTGCCAGCAGCGGTACAGGGGGGCCTGGGGCCAACGTCCTGACTTTC
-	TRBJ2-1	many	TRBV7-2	CASSLHNEQFF	TGTGCCAGCAGCCTCCACAATGAGCAGTTCTTC
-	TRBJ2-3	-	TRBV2	CASSEMASRTDTQYF	TGTGCCAGCAGTGAAATGGCTTCCCGCACAGATACGCAGTATTTT
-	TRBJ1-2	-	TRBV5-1	CASSLTAGTRASTGYTF	TGCGCCAGCAGCTTGACCGCCGGGACCCGGGCATCGACGGGCTACACCTTC
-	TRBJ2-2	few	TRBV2	CASSVGRGRRGTGELFF	TGTGCCAGCAGTGTAGGTCGGGGGAGGAGGGGCACCGGGGAGCTGTTTTTT
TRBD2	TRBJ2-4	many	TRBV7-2	CASSSALSGADNIQYF	TGTGCCAGCAGCTCGGCCCTCAGCGGGGCGGATAACATTCAGTACTTC
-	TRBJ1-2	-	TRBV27	CASSLKGFGYTF	TGTGCCAGCAGTTTAAAAGGGTTTGGCTACACCTTC
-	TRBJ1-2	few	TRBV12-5	CASGSRFSEGYTF	TGTGCTAGTGGTTCGCGGTTCAGTGAGGGCTACACCTTC
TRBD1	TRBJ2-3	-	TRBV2	CASSGGQGRTDTQYF	TGTGCCAGCAGTGGGGGACAGGGTCGCACAGATACGCAGTATTTT
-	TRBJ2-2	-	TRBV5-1	CASCSSSSGELFF	TGCGCCAGCTGCTCCTCATCGAGCGGGGAGCTGTTTTTT
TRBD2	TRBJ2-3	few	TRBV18	CASSWTSGGQDTQYF	TGTGCCAGCTCATGGACTAGCGGGGGGCAAGATACGCAGTATTTT
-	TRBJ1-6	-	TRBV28	CASSGKQGYSYNSPLHF	TGTGCCAGCAGTGGAAAACAGGGTTACTCCTATAATTCACCCCTCCACTTT
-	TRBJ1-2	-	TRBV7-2	CASSLMDGKTGGYTF	TGTGCCAGCAGCTTAATGGACGGGAAAACCGGTGGCTACACCTTC
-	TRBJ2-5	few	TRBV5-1	CASSDLRETQYF	TGCGCCAGCAGCGACCTCCGGGAGACCCAGTACTTC
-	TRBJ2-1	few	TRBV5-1	CASSLISGYNEQFF	TGCGCCAGCAGCTTGATTTCGGGCTACAATGAGCAGTTCTTC
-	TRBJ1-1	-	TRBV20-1	CSASPVTEAFF	TGCAGTGCTAGTCCCGTCACTGAAGCTTTCTTT
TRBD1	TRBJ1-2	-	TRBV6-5	CASTSGGPYGYTF	TGTGCCAGCACCTCAGGGGGTCCTTATGGCTACACCTTC
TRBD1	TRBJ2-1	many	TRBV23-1	CASSRPTGLSGRSYNEQFF	TGCGCCAGCAGTCGACCGACAGGGCTAAGCGGCCGCTCCTACAATGAGCAGTTCTTC
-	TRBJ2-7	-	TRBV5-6	CASSLQGHEQYF	TGTGCCAGCAGCTTACAGGGCCACGAGCAGTACTTC
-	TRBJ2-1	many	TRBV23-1	CASSPPTYSYNEQFF	TGCGCCAGCAGTCCGCCGACGTACTCCTACAATGAGCAGTTCTTC
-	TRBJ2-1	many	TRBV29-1	CSVDSYNEQFF	TGCAGCGTTGACTCCTACAATGAGCAGTTCTTC
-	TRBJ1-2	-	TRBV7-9	CASSLTPANYGYTF	TGTGCCAGCAGCTTAACCCCAGCTAACTATGGCTACACCTTC
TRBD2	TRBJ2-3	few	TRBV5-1	CASSLDKVAGFTDTQYF	TGCGCCAGCAGCTTGGATAAGGTAGCGGGATTCACAGATACGCAGTATTTT
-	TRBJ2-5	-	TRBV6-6	CASRNQETQYF	TGTGCCAGCAGGAACCAAGAGACCCAGTACTTC
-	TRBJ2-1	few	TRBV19	CASSIAARTTNEQFF	TGTGCCAGTAGTATAGCGGCTAGGACGACCAATGAGCAGTTCTTC